The 25 T cell receptor beta chains below were found in one sample sequenced in a study of neurological immune-mediated disorders. TCRdb reanalysed the 5' RACE reads using MiXCR and keeps one entry per CDR3 protein. Among some 65,000 distinct CDR3 sequences, 4% to 6% were seen once, and the ten largest hold roughly 2.8%. The sample was PBMCs. These receptors were obtained from a woman aged 25 to 39 with multiple sclerosis.

This clonotype was detected ten times or more. This chain joins TRBV7-9 and TRBJ2-6; a weak D match, TRBD1 (6 bases). CDR3 length: 16 amino acids. CDR1 and CDR2 from the germline V gene are SEHNR and FQNEAQ (reference sequence). V lost 4 bases and J 4 bases, leaving 14 bases between the germline ends. CDR3 loop: CASSSSTGYGANVLTF. The CDR3 region has the DNA TGTGCCAGCAGCTCCAGCACAGGGTACGGGGCCAACGTCCTGACTTTC. The complete variable domain, with remaining parts taken from reference TRBV7-9 and TRBJ2-6, reads DTGVSQNPRHKITKRGQNVTFRCDPISEHNRLYWYRQTLGQGPEFLTYFQNEAQLEKSRLLSDRFSAERPKGSFSTLEIQRTEQGDSAMYLCASSSSTGYGANVLTFGAGSRLTVL.

This clonotype was seen ten or more times. The genes are TRBV10-3 and TRBJ2-5; D is possibly TRBD1 (6 bases). Looked up from germline, CDR1 is ENHRY and CDR2 is SYGVKD. Trimming stripped 10 bases from V and 3 bases from J, with 9 bases between. This CDR3 contains 11 residues. The CDR3 loop is CATRTEETQYF. In DNA form, the CDR3 reads TGTGCCACTCGGACAGAAGAGACCCAGTACTTC.

This clonotype was counted at least ten times. The CDR3, as DNA: TGTGCCACCAGCAGAGTAGATACAAGCACAGATACGCAGTATTTT. This gives the protein CATSRVDTSTDTQYF. The rearrangement links TRBV15 to TRBJ2-3; D unresolved. The CDR3 spans 15 residues. Germline V gene data show CDR1 as LNHNV and CDR2 as YYDKDF (reference sequence). Trimming shortened V by 1 base and J by 0 bases, and 8 bases separated the two germline ends.

This clonotype was recorded at least ten times. V gene TRBV20-1 combines with J gene TRBJ2-5, with D unresolved. The CDR3 runs to 12 residues. Germline V gives CDR1 DFQATT, CDR2 SNEGSKA (reference sequence). The V end lost 8 bases, the J end lost 1 base, and 11 bases lay between the germline ends. CDR3 DNA sequence: TGCAGTTCCTCCGCCGGCCAAGAGACCCAGTACTTC. Protein sequence: CSSSAGQETQYF.

CDR3 protein: CASSYTSTDTQYF. The DNA for the CDR3 is TGTGCCAGCAGCTATACTAGCACAGATACGCAGTATTTT. The rearrangement uses TRBV7-6 and TRBJ2-3; unclear D gene. The CDR3 consists of 13 residues. The germline V gene encodes CDR1 SGHVS and CDR2 FNYEAQ. Trimming took 4 bases from V and 0 from J, leaving 5 bases between them.

This rearrangement joins TRBV28 to TRBJ1-5; no clear D gene. Trimming cost V 3 bases and J 0 bases, with 9 bases left between them. The length of the CDR3 is 15 residues. Germline loops: CDR1 MDHEN, CDR2 SYDVKM. The CDR3 is CASSFHSYSNQPQHF. The DNA for the CDR3 is TGTGCCAGCAGTTTCCACAGCTATAGCAATCAGCCCCAGCATTTT. Combining the CDR3 with reference TRBV28 and TRBJ1-5 gives the whole variable domain DVKVTQSSRYLVKRTGEKVFLECVQDMDHENMFWYRQDPGLGLRLIYFSYDVKMKEKGDIPEGYSVSREKKERFSLILESASTNQTSMYLCASSFHSYSNQPQHFGDGTRLSIL.

This chain links TRBV7-2 with TRBJ1-4; no firm D call. Trimming took off 5 bases at V and 10 bases at J, with 8 bases between the two ends. The CDR3 length is 11 residues. Germline V gene data show CDR1 as SGHTA and CDR2 as FQGNSA. CDR3 loop: CASSPGAKLFF. As DNA, the CDR3 is TGTGCCAGCAGCCCCGGTGCAAAACTGTTTTTT.

This clonotype was seen repeatedly, ten times or more. V usage is TRBV20-1 and J usage is TRBJ1-1; the match to TRBD1 covers 7 bases. The CDR3 totals 15 residues. Looked up from germline, CDR1 is DFQATT and CDR2 is SNEGSKA (reference sequence). The V segment lost 5 bases and the J segment 0 bases; nucleotides outside the gene matches: 9. The CDR3 sequence is CSAYPSTGLNTEAFF. CDR3 DNA sequence: TGCAGTGCTTACCCCTCGACAGGGTTGAACACTGAAGCTTTCTTT.

In regard to this clonotype: Being one base from a much bigger clone, this may be a read error. The chain is built from TRBV6-6 and TRBJ2-7, with unresolved D. Trimming shortened V by 6 bases and J by 6 bases, and 21 bases separated the two germline ends. This CDR3 is 15 amino acids long. In germline, CDR1 is MNHNY, CDR2 SVGAGI (reference sequence). The CDR3 region has the DNA TGTGCCAGCAGCTTGACCTGGACCGCGAGCCTCGAGCAGTACTTC. Protein: CASSLTWTASLEQYF.

This clonotype was seen repeatedly, ten times or more. The chain combines TRBV2 with TRBJ2-7; D possibly corresponds to TRBD2 (6 bases). V lost 5 bases and J 1 base, leaving 9 bases between the germline ends. Germline loops: CDR1 SNHLY, CDR2 FYNNEI. This CDR3 has 13 amino acids. The CDR3 DNA follows: TGTGCCAGCAGTAAACTAGCTTCCTACGAGCAGTACTTC. Amino acids: CASSKLASYEQYF. Using reference TRBV2 and TRBJ2-7 for the parts outside the CDR3, the full variable domain is EPEVTQTPSHQVTQMGQEVILRCVPISNHLYFYWYRQILGQKVEFLVSFYNNEISEKSEIFDDQFSVERPDGSNFTLKIRSTKLEDSAMYFCASSKLASYEQYFGPGTRLTVT.

The sample holds many counts of this clonotype. The rearrangement joins TRBV5-1 to TRBJ2-7, with a weak D call TRBD1 (5 bases). The CDR3 covers 15 residues. Germline CDR1 is SGHRS and CDR2 is YFSETQ. Trimming removed 1 base at V and 1 base at J, with 12 bases between. CDR3 nucleotides: TGCGCCAGCAGCTTGTTGGGCAGGGATTCCTACGAGCAGTACTTC. Translation: CASSLLGRDSYEQYF.

The table lists this clonotype with a few counts. This chain links TRBV20-1 with TRBJ2-1; TRBD2 matches 7 bases. V was clipped by 1 base and J by 5 bases; unmatched bases: 8. Germline CDR1 is DFQATT and CDR2 is SNEGSKA (reference sequence). The CDR3 totals 15 residues. The CDR3 DNA reads as TGCAGTGCTAGAGTTCCGGGACTAATTGACAATGAGCAGTTCTTC. It yields the protein CSARVPGLIDNEQFF.

This clonotype has a count of ten or more. The gene calls are TRBV10-3 and TRBJ2-1; D may match TRBD1 or TRBD2 (5 bases each). The germline V gene encodes CDR1 ENHRY and CDR2 SYGVKD. Trimming removed 10 bases at V and 10 bases at J, with 23 bases between. This CDR3 contains 14 residues. CDR3 in DNA: TGTGCCACCCTTCCGGGACCTACACCTGAGGAGCAGTTCTTC. It specifies CATLPGPTPEEQFF.

At least ten counts were recorded for this clonotype. The rearrangement uses TRBV20-1 and TRBJ2-5; no reliable D call. CDR1 is DFQATT, CDR2 SNEGSKA, per germline (reference sequence). This CDR3 spans 9 amino acids. V lost 3 bases, J lost 10 bases, and 6 bases lay in between. The CDR3 DNA follows: TGCAGTGCTAGTCAGTACCAGTACTTC. This gives the protein CSASQYQYF.

A note on this clonotype: One base away lies a much larger clone, so this may be a sequencing read error. The CDR3 loop reads CASSQSEGWYGYTF. DNA of the CDR3: TGTGCCAGCAGCCAATCGGAAGGGTGGTATGGCTACACCTTC. This chain uses TRBV3-1 with TRBJ1-2, with D unresolved. Germline-derived CDR1 and CDR2 are LGHDT and YNNKEL (reference sequence). V was cut by 2 bases and J by 5 bases, with 12 bases left in between. The CDR3 loop spans 14 amino acids.

This clonotype was detected ten times or more. This chain uses TRBV5-1 with TRBJ2-3, with TRBD2 matching 8 bases. This CDR3 has 15 amino acids. Trimming cost V 4 bases and J 4 bases; bases outside gene matches: 8. Germline CDR1 reads SGHRS; CDR2 reads YFSETQ. The CDR3 is CASSVSGVNADTQYF. The CDR3 bases are TGCGCCAGCAGCGTTAGCGGGGTGAACGCAGATACGCAGTATTTT.

This clonotype has ten or more counts. The rearrangement joins TRBV10-3 to TRBJ2-2; D is undetermined. Trimming took 7 bases from V and 4 from J, leaving 10 bases between them. The CDR3 has 13 amino acids. Germline V gene sequence: CDR1 ENHRY, CDR2 SYGVKD. The CDR3 region is CAIISQSTGELFF. DNA for the CDR3: TGTGCCATCATTTCTCAATCCACCGGGGAGCTGTTTTTT.

This clonotype showed up many times. The chain links TRBV6-5 to TRBJ1-1; D unclear. The V end lost 2 bases, the J end lost 1 base, and 5 bases lay between the germline ends. The CDR3 length is 13 residues. Per the germline V gene, CDR1 is MNHEY and CDR2 is SVGAGI. The CDR3 nucleotides are TGTGCCAGCAGTTACCAGGCGAACACTGAAGCTTTCTTT. Translated: CASSYQANTEAFF.

V usage is TRBV5-1 and J usage is TRBJ1-2; D possibly corresponds to TRBD1 (5 bases). V was clipped by 4 bases and J by 2 bases, with 9 bases between them. CDR1 SGHRS and CDR2 YFSETQ come from the germline V gene. This CDR3 is built from 13 residues. CDR3 nucleotide sequence: TGCGCCAGCAGCGAAGGGGAGAACTATGGCTACACCTTC. Translation gives CASSEGENYGYTF.

Turning to this clonotype: Germline is not matched at one junction end, which may reflect a read error. The chain employs TRBV12-3 or TRBV12-4 and TRBJ1-5, with a possible D match to TRBD1 (6 bases). CDR3 length equals 15 residues. The CDR3 DNA reads TGTGCCAGCAGTCCCGGGACACTTCGCAATCAGCCCCAGAATTTT. Translating it yields CASSPGTLRNQPQNF.

The V call is TRBV4-1, the J call TRBJ1-5; 7 positions match TRBD1. The CDR3 is 16 residues long. The V gene's germline CDR1 is MGHRA and CDR2 YSYEKL. With V trimmed by 1 base and J by 1 base, 4 bases remained unmatched. The CDR3 nucleotides are TGCGCCAGCAGCCAAGGTCCAGGGGGAAGCAATCAGCCCCAGCATTTT. It translates to CASSQGPGGSNQPQHF.

The J gene is TRBJ1-6, the V gene TRBV4-1; D is unresolved. CDR3 length equals 12 residues. Germline V gene sequence: CDR1 MGHRA, CDR2 YSYEKL. Trimming stripped 2 bases from V and 8 bases from J, with 4 bases between. This CDR3 reads CASSQPHSPLHF. DNA for the CDR3: TGCGCCAGCAGCCAACCCCATTCACCCCTCCACTTT.

This clonotype was recorded at least ten times. The chain is built from TRBV6-5 and TRBJ1-2; TRBD1 aligns across 12 bases. The CDR3 loop spans 14 amino acids. CDR1 MNHEY and CDR2 SVGAGI come from the germline V gene. J was trimmed by 7 bases and V by 2 bases; bases with no gene match: 2. The CDR3 nucleotides are TGTGCCAGCAGTTACGGGACAGGGGGCCTTGGCTACACCTTC. Encoded protein: CASSYGTGGLGYTF.

This clonotype appeared many times. The V call is TRBV5-1, the J call TRBJ2-1, with 10 bases lining up with TRBD2. Germline CDR1 reads SGHRS; CDR2 reads YFSETQ. J lost 7 bases, V lost 0 bases, and 7 bases had no gene match. This CDR3 has 16 residues. CDR3 protein: CASSLVPSGGANEQFF. The CDR3 coding sequence is TGCGCCAGCAGCTTGGTACCCAGCGGGGGGGCAAATGAGCAGTTCTTC.

This clonotype was found many times. The chain's CDR3 is CASSPGFYNEQFF. DNA for the CDR3: TGTGCCAGCAGTCCCGGATTCTACAATGAGCAGTTCTTC. This chain joins TRBV6-5 and TRBJ2-1; D gene unclear. CDR1 is MNHEY, CDR2 SVGAGI, per germline. CDR3 size: 13 residues. Trimming shortened V by 5 bases and J by 3 bases, and 8 bases separated the two germline ends.